These 19 T cell receptor beta chains were all obtained from the same sample, sequenced in a study of Graves' ophthalmopathy and Graves' hyperthyroidism. CDR3 regions of TCR beta were amplified from RNA transcripts. HTBI primers were used in a first-round RT-PCR, which preceded a second-round multiplex PCR. TCRdb itself ran the multiplex PCR reads through MiXCR, one entry per CDR3 protein. Among hundreds of thousands of distinct CDR3 sequences listed, roughly two fifths were seen once. Sequencing input: peripheral blood. Receptors were obtained from an adult man with Graves' ophthalmopathy.

This chain connects TRBV25-1 to TRBJ2-3; TRBD2 is a possible D gene (5 bases). This CDR3 is built from 15 residues. V lost 7 bases and J 5 bases, leaving 19 bases between the germline ends. CDR1 MGHDK and CDR2 SYGVNS come from the germline V gene. This CDR3 reads CASMGWEWRRDTQYF. Written as DNA, the CDR3 is TGTGCCAGCATGGGGTGGGAGTGGCGCAGAGATACGCAGTATTTT.

On this clonotype: At one boundary the junction diverges from the germline segment, which might be a read error. J is TRBJ2-7 and V is TRBV24-1; no reliable D call. Germline V gene data show CDR1 as KGHDR and CDR2 as SFDVKD. The CDR3 totals 12 residues. The CDR3 nucleotides are TGTGCCGCCAGCTCCACCGACTACGAGCAGTACTTC. Translated, it gives CAASSTDYEQYF.

This clonotype has just a few counts. The chain carries TRBV7-8 and TRBJ2-2; no clear D. Trimming removed 5 bases at V and 5 bases at J, with 6 bases between. CDR1 is SGHVS and CDR2 is FQNEAQ in the germline V gene. This CDR3 has 12 amino acids. The CDR3 DNA reads as TGTGCCAGCAGCCAGGAAACCGGGGAGCTGTTTTTT. It specifies CASSQETGELFF.

This clonotype was found a few times. The chain has TRBV19 and TRBJ1-2; TRBD1 might be the D (6 bases). Germline CDR1 is LNHDA and CDR2 is SQIVND (reference sequence). The CDR3 length is 15 residues. Trimming pared 1 base from V and 4 bases from J, leaving 13 bases between. The CDR3 loop reads CASSIAGTRSYGYTF. CDR3 nucleotide sequence: TGTGCCAGTAGTATAGCCGGGACAAGATCCTATGGCTACACCTTC.

Comments on this clonotype: A much larger clone differs by one base, so this may be a read error. The CDR3 DNA reads as TGTGCCAACGTCGGGGGACGACAGAACACCATATATTTT. Encoded protein: CANVGGRQNTIYF. The chain employs TRBV7-6 and TRBJ1-3; maybe TRBD1 (5 bases). The CDR3 totals 13 residues. The V and J ends lost 10 bases and 7 bases respectively, with 17 bases between them. The germline CDR1 and CDR2 sequences are SGHVS and FNYEAQ.

Regarding this clonotype: It is likely a read error, because the conserved phenylalanine at the end of the CDR3 is missing. The chain combines TRBV10-3 with TRBJ1-1; D perhaps matches TRBD1 (6 bases). Germline V lookup: CDR1 ENHRY, CDR2 SYGVKD. The CDR3 consists of 14 residues. The V gene lost 10 bases and the J gene lost 1 base, with 16 bases spanning the gap. The CDR3 nucleotides read TGTGCCAGCAGGCCGGACAGATCGAACACTGAAGCTTTCCTT. Its protein is CASRPDRSNTEAFL.

V gene TRBV12-3 or TRBV12-4 combines with J gene TRBJ2-7; D possibly corresponds to TRBD2 (6 bases). V was clipped by 3 bases and J by 3 bases, with 12 bases between them. The CDR3 runs 14 residues. CDR3 coding DNA: TGTGCCAGCAGTTTTCATCCGGGACTCTACGAGCAGTACTTC. Translation gives CASSFHPGLYEQYF.

The genes are TRBV25-1 and TRBJ2-2, with unresolved D. Germline values: CDR1 MGHDK, CDR2 SYGVNS. The CDR3 totals 14 residues. CDR3 bases: TGTGCTAGAGATCTGCTCAAGACTGCCGGGGAGCTGTTTTTT. As protein: CARDLLKTAGELFF.

The gene calls are TRBV29-1 and TRBJ2-5; the match to TRBD1 covers 10 bases. V gave up 7 bases and J gave up 9 bases; unmatched junction bases: 17. This CDR3 contains 15 residues. The V gene's germline CDR1 is SQVTM and CDR2 ANQGSEA. This chain's CDR3 is CSGMGQGISSGSQYF. The CDR3 DNA reads TGCAGCGGTATGGGACAGGGGATAAGCAGCGGGTCCCAGTACTTC.

The rearrangement uses TRBV7-9 and TRBJ2-7; D uncertain. V was shortened by 7 bases and J by 0 bases, with 7 bases between the two germline ends. Germline loops: CDR1 SEHNR, CDR2 FQNEAQ (reference sequence). CDR3 length equals 12 residues. The CDR3 coding sequence is TGTGCCAGCACATACGGCTCCTACGAGCAGTACTTC. This encodes CASTYGSYEQYF. The whole variable domain, remainder taken from reference TRBV7-9 and TRBJ2-7, is DTGVSQNPRHKITKRGQNVTFRCDPISEHNRLYWYRQTLGQGPEFLTYFQNEAQLEKSRLLSDRFSAERPKGSFSTLEIQRTEQGDSAMYLCASTYGSYEQYFGPGTRLTVT.

This clonotype was observed at least ten times. The chain carries TRBV15 and TRBJ1-2; 7 nucleotides line up with TRBD1. CDR1 and CDR2 from the germline V gene are LNHNV and YYDKDF (reference sequence). There are 13 residues in the CDR3. V trimming: 3 bases; J trimming: 8 bases; junction bases outside the gene matches: 6. The CDR3 loop reads CATSRDRWTGYTF. CDR3 sequence (DNA): TGTGCCACCAGCAGGGACAGGTGGACCGGCTACACCTTC.

This clonotype occurred many times. The V gene is TRBV20-1, the J gene TRBJ1-1; D remains ambiguous. The length of the CDR3 is 13 residues. Germline CDR1 is DFQATT and CDR2 is SNEGSKA (reference sequence). The germline V and J ends were trimmed by 3 bases and 7 bases, with 15 bases remaining between them. The CDR3 loop is CSASPGWGGEAFF. In nucleotides, the CDR3 is TGCAGTGCTAGCCCGGGGTGGGGTGGTGAAGCTTTCTTT.

The chain has TRBV11-2 and TRBJ1-1, with TRBD1 matching over 8 bases. V dropped 6 bases and J dropped 0; count of bases not matched to a gene: 9. Germline loops: CDR1 SGHAT, CDR2 FQNNGV. This CDR3 is built from 16 residues. CDR3 region: CASSLSGDRLNTEAFF. DNA of the CDR3: TGTGCCAGCAGTTTATCGGGGGACAGGTTGAACACTGAAGCTTTCTTT.

The chain employs TRBV20-1 and TRBJ1-1; D remains ambiguous. Germline values: CDR1 DFQATT, CDR2 SNEGSKA (reference sequence). V lost 0 bases to trimming and J lost 0 bases, with 11 bases between them. This CDR3 comprises 15 residues. As DNA, the CDR3 is TGCAGTGCTAGAGACGGGGAGCTATTGAACACTGAAGCTTTCTTT. Amino acids: CSARDGELLNTEAFF.

This clonotype has at least ten counts. The chain is built from TRBV9 and TRBJ2-6, with 8 bases lining up with TRBD1. CDR1 SGDLS and CDR2 YYNGEE come from the germline V gene. CDR3 length: 16 amino acids. With 1 base clipped from V and 2 bases from J, the junction kept 2 bases outside the gene matches. This CDR3 reads CASSVYRGAGANVLTF. DNA of the CDR3: TGTGCCAGCAGCGTATACAGGGGGGCTGGGGCCAACGTCCTGACTTTC. The variable domain in full, completed from reference TRBV9 and TRBJ2-6, reads DSGVTQTPKHLITATGQRVTLRCSPRSGDLSVYWYQQSLDQGLQFLIQYYNGEERAKGNILERFSAQQFPDLHSELNLSSLELGDSALYFCASSVYRGAGANVLTFGAGSRLTVL.

The CDR3 coding sequence is TGTGCCAGCACCGCCAGGGGAGACACTGAAGCTTTCTTT. Translating gives CASTARGDTEAFF. J is TRBJ1-1 and V is TRBV2; perhaps TRBD1 as D (6 bases). This CDR3 region has 13 residues. Trimming cost V 7 bases and J 3 bases, with 12 bases left between them. The V gene's germline CDR1 is SNHLY and CDR2 FYNNEI.

The table lists this clonotype with a few counts. A much larger clone sits a single nucleotide away, making a read error possible. The chain uses TRBV7-2 and TRBJ2-7; 8 nucleotides align to TRBD2. Germline V lookup: CDR1 SGHTA, CDR2 FQGNSA. Losses at the gene ends were 5 bases for V and 7 bases for J; bases not matched to a gene: 13. The CDR3 loop spans 15 amino acids. CDR3 region: CASSQSGRGWDEQYF. As DNA, the CDR3 is TGTGCCAGCAGCCAGAGCGGGAGAGGATGGGATGAGCAGTACTTC.

The rearrangement uses TRBV11-2 and TRBJ2-3; a weak D match, TRBD2 (7 bases). The CDR3 sequence is 15 residues long. Germline values: CDR1 SGHAT, CDR2 FQNNGV. Trimming took off 4 bases at V and 6 bases at J, with 17 bases between the two ends. CDR3 residues: CASSSTGKGGDTQYF. Written as DNA, the CDR3 is TGTGCCAGCAGCTCGACAGGAAAGGGAGGGGATACGCAGTATTTT. Full variable domain (remainder filled in from reference TRBV11-2 and TRBJ2-3): EAGVAQSPRYKIIEKRQSVAFWCNPISGHATLYWYQQILGQGPKLLIQFQNNGVVDDSQLPKDRFSAERLKGVDSTLKIQPAKLEDSAVYLCASSSTGKGGDTQYFGPGTRLTVL.

This clonotype was observed at least ten times. This rearrangement joins TRBV5-1 to TRBJ1-1, with D maybe TRBD1 (5 bases). V shed 3 bases and J shed 5 bases, with 11 bases lying between them. The CDR3 is 13 amino acids. The germline gives CDR1 SGHRS, CDR2 YFSETQ. The CDR3 DNA sequence: TGCGCCAGCAGCTCGGGACCAAGGACTGAAGCTTTCTTT. It codes for CASSSGPRTEAFF. The entire variable domain, with the rest obtained from reference TRBV5-1 and TRBJ1-1, is as follows: KAGVTQTPRYLIKTRGQQVTLSCSPISGHRSVSWYQQTPGQGLQFLFEYFSETQRNKGNFPGRFSGRQFSNSRSEMNVSTLELGDSALYLCASSSGPRTEAFFGQGTRLTVV.